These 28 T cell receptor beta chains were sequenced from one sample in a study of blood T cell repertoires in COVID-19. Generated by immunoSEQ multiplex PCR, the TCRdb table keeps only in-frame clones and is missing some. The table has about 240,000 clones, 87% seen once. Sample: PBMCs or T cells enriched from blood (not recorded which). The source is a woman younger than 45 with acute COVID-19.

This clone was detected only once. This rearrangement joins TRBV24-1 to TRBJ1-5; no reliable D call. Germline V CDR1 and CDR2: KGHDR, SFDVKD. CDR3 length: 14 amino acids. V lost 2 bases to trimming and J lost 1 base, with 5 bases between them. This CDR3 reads CATSDYRSNQPQHF. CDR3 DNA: TGTGCCACCAGTGATTATCGGAGCAATCAGCCCCAGCATTTT.

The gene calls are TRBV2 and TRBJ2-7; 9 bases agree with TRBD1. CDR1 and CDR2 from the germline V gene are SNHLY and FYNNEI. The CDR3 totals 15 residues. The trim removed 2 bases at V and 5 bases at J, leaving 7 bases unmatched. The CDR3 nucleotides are TGTGCCAGCAGTGAACCGACAGGGGGTATCGACGAGCAGTACTTC. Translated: CASSEPTGGIDEQYF.

In DNA form, the CDR3 reads TGTGCCAGCAGTTTCTCAGCGGGGGGCCCCCCTCAGTGGACCCAGTACTTC. Translating it yields CASSFSAGGPPQWTQYF. The J gene is TRBJ2-5, the V gene TRBV28, with TRBD2 matching 9 bases. There are 17 residues in the CDR3. Germline values: CDR1 MDHEN, CDR2 SYDVKM. V was pared by 3 bases and J by 7 bases, with 15 bases of the junction left unmatched.

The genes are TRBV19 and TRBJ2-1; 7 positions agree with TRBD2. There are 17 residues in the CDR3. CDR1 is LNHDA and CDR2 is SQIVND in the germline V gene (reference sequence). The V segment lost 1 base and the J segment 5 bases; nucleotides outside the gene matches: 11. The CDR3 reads CASSIAASGTTDNEQFF. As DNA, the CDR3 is TGTGCCAGTAGTATAGCCGCCTCAGGGACTACCGACAATGAGCAGTTCTTC. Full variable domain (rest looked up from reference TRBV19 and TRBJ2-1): DGGITQSPKYLFRKEGQNVTLSCEQNLNHDAMYWYRQDPGQGLRLIYYSQIVNDFQKGDIAEGYSVSREKKESFPLTVTSAQKNPTAFYLCASSIAASGTTDNEQFFGPGTRLTVL.

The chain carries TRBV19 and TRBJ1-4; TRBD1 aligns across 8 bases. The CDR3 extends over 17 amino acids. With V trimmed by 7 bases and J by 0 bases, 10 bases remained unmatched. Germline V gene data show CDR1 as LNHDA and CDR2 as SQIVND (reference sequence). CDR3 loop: CASKPLTGAATNEKLFF. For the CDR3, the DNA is TGTGCCAGTAAGCCATTGACAGGGGCGGCAACTAATGAAAAACTGTTTTTT.

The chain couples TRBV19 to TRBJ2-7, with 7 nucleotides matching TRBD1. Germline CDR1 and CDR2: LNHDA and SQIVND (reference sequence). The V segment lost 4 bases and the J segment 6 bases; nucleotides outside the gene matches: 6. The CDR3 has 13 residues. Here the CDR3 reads CASSRDRSSEQYF. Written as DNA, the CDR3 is TGTGCCAGTAGTAGGGACAGAAGTTCCGAGCAGTACTTC.

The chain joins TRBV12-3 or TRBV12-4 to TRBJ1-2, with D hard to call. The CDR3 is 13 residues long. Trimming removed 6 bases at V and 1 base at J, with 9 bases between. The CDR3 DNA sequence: TGTGCCAGCAGCGATACATATAACTATGGCTACACCTTC. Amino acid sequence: CASSDTYNYGYTF.

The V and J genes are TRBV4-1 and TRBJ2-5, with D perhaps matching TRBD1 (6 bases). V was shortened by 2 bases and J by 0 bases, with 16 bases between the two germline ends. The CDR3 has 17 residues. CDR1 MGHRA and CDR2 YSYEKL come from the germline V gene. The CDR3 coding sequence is TGCGCCAGCAGCCAATGGTCTGTGGGGGACAACCAAGAGACCCAGTACTTC. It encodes CASSQWSVGDNQETQYF.

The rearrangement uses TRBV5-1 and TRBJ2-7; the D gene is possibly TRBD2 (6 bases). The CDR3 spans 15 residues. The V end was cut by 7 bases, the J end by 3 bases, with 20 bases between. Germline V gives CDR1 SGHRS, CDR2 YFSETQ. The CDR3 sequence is CASRTGTLTFYEQYF. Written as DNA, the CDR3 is TGCGCCAGCCGAACCGGGACTTTGACTTTCTACGAGCAGTACTTC. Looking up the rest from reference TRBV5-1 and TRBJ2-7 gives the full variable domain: KAGVTQTPRYLIKTRGQQVTLSCSPISGHRSVSWYQQTPGQGLQFLFEYFSETQRNKGNFPGRFSGRQFSNSRSEMNVSTLELGDSALYLCASRTGTLTFYEQYFGPGTRLTVT.

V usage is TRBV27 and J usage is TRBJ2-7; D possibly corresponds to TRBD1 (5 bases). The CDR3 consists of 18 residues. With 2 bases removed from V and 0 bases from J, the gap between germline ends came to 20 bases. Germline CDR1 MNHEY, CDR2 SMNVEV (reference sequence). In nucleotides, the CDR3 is TGTGCCAGCAGTTTAACGGAGCGTACAGGCGACCCCTCCTACGAGCAGTACTTC. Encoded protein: CASSLTERTGDPSYEQYF.

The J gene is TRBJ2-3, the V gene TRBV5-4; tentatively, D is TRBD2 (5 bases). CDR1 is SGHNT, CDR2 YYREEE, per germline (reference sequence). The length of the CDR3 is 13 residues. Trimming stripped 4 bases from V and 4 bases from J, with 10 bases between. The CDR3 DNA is TGTGCCAGCAGCCCGCGAGGGCCAGATACGCAGTATTTT. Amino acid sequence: CASSPRGPDTQYF.

The CDR3 region has the DNA TGTGCCAGCAGTTACTCGAGGCAGGGGGCACGAGGCTACACCTTC. Translated, it gives CASSYSRQGARGYTF. The chain carries TRBV6-2 or TRBV6-3 and TRBJ1-2; 8 bases line up with TRBD1. This CDR3 spans 15 amino acids. Germline loops: CDR1 MNHEY, CDR2 SVGEGT. J lost 8 bases, V lost 0 bases, and 8 bases had no gene match.

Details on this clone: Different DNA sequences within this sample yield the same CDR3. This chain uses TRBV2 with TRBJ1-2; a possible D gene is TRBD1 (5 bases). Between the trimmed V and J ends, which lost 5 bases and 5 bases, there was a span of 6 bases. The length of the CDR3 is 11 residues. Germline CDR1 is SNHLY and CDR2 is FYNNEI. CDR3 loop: CASSSGYGYTF. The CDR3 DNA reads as TGTGCCAGCAGTTCAGGGTATGGCTACACCTTC.

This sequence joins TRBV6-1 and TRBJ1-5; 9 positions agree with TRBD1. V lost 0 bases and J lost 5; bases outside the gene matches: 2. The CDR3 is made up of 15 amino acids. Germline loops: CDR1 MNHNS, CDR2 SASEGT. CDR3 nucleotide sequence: TGTGCCAGCAGTGAAGCGAGGGACAGGGATCAGCCCCAGCATTTT. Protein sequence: CASSEARDRDQPQHF.

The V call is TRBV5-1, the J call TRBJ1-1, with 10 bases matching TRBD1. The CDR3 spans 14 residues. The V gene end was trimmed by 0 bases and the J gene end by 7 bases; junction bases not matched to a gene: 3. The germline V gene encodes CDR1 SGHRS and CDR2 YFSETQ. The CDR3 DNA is TGCGCCAGCAGCTTGGGACAGGGGGCTGATGAAGCTTTCTTT. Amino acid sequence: CASSLGQGADEAFF.

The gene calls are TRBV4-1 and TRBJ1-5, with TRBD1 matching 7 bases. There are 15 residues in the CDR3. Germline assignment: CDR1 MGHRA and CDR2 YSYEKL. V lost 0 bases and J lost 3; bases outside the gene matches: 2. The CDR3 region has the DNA TGCGCCAGCAGCCAAGAGGACAGGCTCAATCAGCCCCAGCATTTT. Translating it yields CASSQEDRLNQPQHF.

CDR3: CASSQDPDKKFF. DNA of the CDR3: TGCGCCAGCAGCCAAGATCCGGACAAAAAGTTCTTT. The rearrangement links TRBV4-3 to TRBJ1-1; tentatively, D is TRBD1 (5 bases). Germline-derived CDR1 and CDR2 are LGHNA and YSLEER. The CDR3 is made up of 12 amino acids. V was trimmed by 0 bases and J by 14 bases, leaving 13 bases between them.

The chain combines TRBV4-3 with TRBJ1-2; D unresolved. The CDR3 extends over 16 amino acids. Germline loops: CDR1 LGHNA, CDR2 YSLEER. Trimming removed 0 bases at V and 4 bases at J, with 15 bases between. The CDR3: CASSQEAQIRIYGYTF. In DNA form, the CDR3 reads TGCGCCAGCAGCCAAGAGGCACAGATTCGTATCTATGGCTACACCTTC.

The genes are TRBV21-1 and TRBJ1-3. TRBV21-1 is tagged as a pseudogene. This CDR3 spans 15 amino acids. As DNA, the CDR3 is TGTGCCAGCAGCCTCACCGGACTGCCGTCAAACACCATATATTTT. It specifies CASSLTGLPSNTIYF.

The CDR3 nucleotides read TGTGCCAGCAGAGAACAGGGAAGAACTGAAGCTTTCTTT. This translates into CASREQGRTEAFF. This chain links TRBV2 with TRBJ1-1; D is perhaps TRBD1 (6 bases). The germline gives CDR1 SNHLY, CDR2 FYNNEI. Trimming removed 6 bases at V and 5 bases at J, with 13 bases between. The CDR3 contains 13 residues.

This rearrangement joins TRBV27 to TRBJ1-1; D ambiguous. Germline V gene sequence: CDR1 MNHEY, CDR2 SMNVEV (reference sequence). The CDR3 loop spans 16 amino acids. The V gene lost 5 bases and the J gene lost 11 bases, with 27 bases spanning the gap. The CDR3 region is CASSTQGGSHVYAAFF. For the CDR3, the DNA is TGTGCCAGCAGTACACAAGGAGGATCCCATGTTTATGCGGCTTTCTTT.

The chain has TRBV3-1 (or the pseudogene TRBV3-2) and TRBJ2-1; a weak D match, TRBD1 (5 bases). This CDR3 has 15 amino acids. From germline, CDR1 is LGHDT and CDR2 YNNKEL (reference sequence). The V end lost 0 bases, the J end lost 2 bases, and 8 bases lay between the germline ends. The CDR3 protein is CASSQDLTAYNEQFF. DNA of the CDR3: TGTGCCAGCAGCCAAGATTTGACAGCCTACAATGAGCAGTTCTTC.

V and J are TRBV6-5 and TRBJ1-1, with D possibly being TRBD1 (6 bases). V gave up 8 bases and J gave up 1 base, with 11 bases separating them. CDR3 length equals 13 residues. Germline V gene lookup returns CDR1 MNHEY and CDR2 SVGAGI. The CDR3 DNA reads TGTGCCAGCGGAGGGGGGGGGAACACTGAAGCTTTCTTT. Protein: CASGGGGNTEAFF.

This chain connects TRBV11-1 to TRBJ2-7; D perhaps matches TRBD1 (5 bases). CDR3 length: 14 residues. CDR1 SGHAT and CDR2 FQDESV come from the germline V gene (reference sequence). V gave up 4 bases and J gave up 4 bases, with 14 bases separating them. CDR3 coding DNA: TGTGCCAGCAGCTCATATGCAGGGCCTTACGAGCAGTACTTC. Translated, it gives CASSSYAGPYEQYF.

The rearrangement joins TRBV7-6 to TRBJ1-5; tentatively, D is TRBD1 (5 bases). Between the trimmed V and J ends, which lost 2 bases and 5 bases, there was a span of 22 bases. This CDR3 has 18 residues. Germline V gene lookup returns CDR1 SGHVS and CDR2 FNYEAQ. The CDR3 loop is CASSLRPGGTEGDQPQHF. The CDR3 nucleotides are TGTGCCAGCAGCTTAAGGCCCGGGGGGACCGAGGGTGATCAGCCCCAGCATTTT.

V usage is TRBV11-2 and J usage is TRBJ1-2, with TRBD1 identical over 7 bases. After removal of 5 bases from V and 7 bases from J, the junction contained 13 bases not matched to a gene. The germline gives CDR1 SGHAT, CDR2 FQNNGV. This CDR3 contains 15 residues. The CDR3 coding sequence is TGTGCCAGCAGCCGAAACCAGGAGGGGGCTGGTGGCTACACCTTC. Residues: CASSRNQEGAGGYTF.

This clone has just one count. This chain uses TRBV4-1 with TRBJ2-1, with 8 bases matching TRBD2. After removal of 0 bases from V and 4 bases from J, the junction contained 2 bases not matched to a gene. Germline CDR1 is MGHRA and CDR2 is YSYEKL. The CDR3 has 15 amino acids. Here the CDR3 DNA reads TGCGCCAGCAGCCAAGACGGGAGGGGATACAATGAGCAGTTCTTC. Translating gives CASSQDGRGYNEQFF.

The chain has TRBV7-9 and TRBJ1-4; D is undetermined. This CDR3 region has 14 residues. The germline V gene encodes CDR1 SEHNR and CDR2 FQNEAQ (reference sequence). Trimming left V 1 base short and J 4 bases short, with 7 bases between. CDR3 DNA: TGTGCCAGCAGCTTAGGAGGGATTAATGAAAAACTGTTTTTT. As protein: CASSLGGINEKLFF.